Many counts were recorded for the clone carrying this T cell receptor beta chain. Antigen specificity is unknown. Donors gave around 10 milliliters of peripheral blood apiece. The record originates from a study of blood T cells in healthy people across ages. The study, taken as a whole, reports: A roughly linear fall in TCR beta diversity per million T cells was seen with increasing age.

The authors ran a second PCR of roughly 6 to 11 cycles using a sample-barcoded 5' primer and a J-beta primer mix. TCRdb re-analysed the 5' RACE reads in MiXCR, keeping a single row per CDR3 protein. The data contain about 1 million distinct CDR3 sequences, less than 50% of them singletons. CDR1 DFQATT and CDR2 SNEGSKA come from the germline V gene (reference sequence). Trimming cost V 6 bases and J 2 bases; bases outside gene matches: 9. The CDR3 extends over 14 amino acids. The sequenced sample was blood. This chain joins TRBV20-1 and TRBJ2-5; 7 bases agree with TRBD1. The source is a woman in her fifties or sixties in good health. The CDR3 here is CSANGQERQETQYF. The CDR3 nucleotides read TGCAGTGCCAACGGACAGGAGAGACAAGAGACCCAGTACTTC.